This T cell receptor (beta chain) was recorded in a study of beta chain features in type 1 diabetes. The CDR3 runs to 12 residues. Germline lookup yields CDR1 GTSNPN and CDR2 SVGIG (reference sequence). Between the trimmed V and J ends, which lost 0 bases and 10 bases, there was a span of 10 bases. Study-wide results and caveats: A potential PCR bias toward shorter templates would be equal in patient and control samples. VDJ junctions from patients with type 1 diabetes contained fewer insertions and more deletions.

This clone was detected only a few times. Its specificity is unknown. Every bit of the isolated RNA underwent reverse transcription, so sequencing read expressed TCRB transcripts. Sequenced naive, central memory and regulatory T cell samples produced an average of roughly 3.6 million reads. Using immunoSEQ multiplex PCR, the repertoire was profiled, and TCRdb retains in-frame clones only, with some absent. The sample has hundreds of thousands of clones, 9% to 10% seen once. The TCR originated in a woman in her late teens or twenties in good health. This chain uses TRBV30 with TRBJ1-5, with unresolved D. Sequencing used naive CD4+ T cells from blood. The CDR3 sequence: CAWSVTRGPQHF. The CDR3 DNA sequence: TGTGCCTGGAGTGTGACGCGAGGACCCCAGCATTTT.